One sample yielded the 12 T cell receptor beta chains listed below, sequenced in a study of CD8 T cells in ankylosing spondylitis. Each CDR3 protein is one row after TCRdb ran MiXCR on the 5' RACE reads. There are approximately 190,000 distinct CDR3 sequences in the sample; roughly 13% occur only once, and 9.5% to 11% lies in the top ten. The sequenced material came from blood, either unsorted or a sorted T cell fraction (not recorded which). These TCRs come from a female donor with ankylosing spondylitis or in good health (not recorded which).

The chain is built from TRBV12-3 or TRBV12-4 and TRBJ2-4; D tentatively fits TRBD1 or TRBD2 (5 bases each). This CDR3 is built from 14 residues. The V gene lost 6 bases and the J gene lost 0 bases, with 9 bases spanning the gap. CDR3 bases: TGTGCCAGCAGCTTTGGGACAGCCAAAAACATTCAGTACTTC. Amino acid sequence: CASSFGTAKNIQYF.

This clonotype was counted only a few times. The rearrangement links TRBV6-5 to TRBJ2-7, with 7 nucleotides matching TRBD1. V lost 0 bases to trimming and J lost 3 bases; unmatched junction nucleotides: 5. This CDR3 has 15 residues. Per the germline V gene, CDR1 is MNHEY and CDR2 is SVGAGI. CDR3 residues: CASSYSITGDYEQYF. The CDR3 DNA is TGTGCCAGCAGTTACTCAATAACAGGGGACTACGAGCAGTACTTC.

This clonotype was found many times. This chain joins TRBV29-1 and TRBJ1-1; 7 nucleotides agree with TRBD1. The CDR3 runs 13 residues. The V and J ends lost 6 bases and 1 base, in that order; junction bases with no gene match: 5. CDR1 is SQVTM and CDR2 is ANQGSEA in the germline V gene. DNA of the CDR3: TGCAGCGTCAGGGGGACACAGAACACTGAAGCTTTCTTT. It codes for CSVRGTQNTEAFF.

This clonotype turned up a few times. CDR3 nucleotide sequence: TGCGCCAGCAGCTTGGCCGGGGGAGCTTCCTACAATGAGCAGTTCTTC. It is translated as CASSLAGGASYNEQFF. The chain has TRBV5-1 and TRBJ2-1; D is possibly TRBD2 (6 bases). Germline V gene sequence: CDR1 SGHRS, CDR2 YFSETQ. Trimming took 0 bases from V and 1 from J, leaving 11 bases between them. The CDR3 contains 16 residues. The full variable domain, its missing parts supplied by reference TRBV5-1 and TRBJ2-1, is KAGVTQTPRYLIKTRGQQVTLSCSPISGHRSVSWYQQTPGQGLQFLFEYFSETQRNKGNFPGRFSGRQFSNSRSEMNVSTLELGDSALYLCASSLAGGASYNEQFFGPGTRLTVL.

At least ten counts were recorded for this clonotype. This chain connects TRBV9 to TRBJ2-1; a possible D gene is TRBD2 (6 bases). Deletions cut 2 bases from V and 7 bases from J, with 16 bases between. The CDR3 is 15 amino acids. The germline CDR1 and CDR2 sequences are SGDLS and YYNGEE. The CDR3 DNA sequence: TGTGCCAGCAGCGTCAGCGGGTCGGCTGGAAATGAGCAGTTCTTC. Its protein is CASSVSGSAGNEQFF.

This clonotype was seen repeatedly, ten times or more. This chain connects TRBV29-1 to TRBJ1-1; TRBD1 might be the D (5 bases). The CDR3 consists of 14 residues. The germline V and J ends were trimmed by 4 bases and 0 bases, with 12 bases remaining between them. Germline V gene sequence: CDR1 SQVTM, CDR2 ANQGSEA. This CDR3 is CSVGLTVLNTEAFF. For the CDR3, the DNA is TGCAGCGTTGGATTGACAGTTTTGAACACTGAAGCTTTCTTT. Full variable domain (outside the CDR3, taken from reference TRBV29-1 and TRBJ1-1): SAVISQKPSRDICQRGTSLTIQCQVDSQVTMMFWYRQQPGQSLTLIATANQGSEATYESGFVIDKFPISRPNLTFSTLTVSNMSPEDSSIYLCSVGLTVLNTEAFFGQGTRLTVV.

At least ten counts were recorded for this clonotype. The chain uses TRBV3-1 and TRBJ2-1; 14 bases match TRBD2. J lost 12 bases, V lost 0 bases, and 7 bases had no gene match. Germline CDR1 and CDR2: LGHDT and YNNKEL (reference sequence). CDR3 length equals 16 residues. Here the CDR3 reads CASSQESPGLAGVQFF. The CDR3 bases are TGTGCCAGCAGCCAAGAATCCCCGGGACTAGCGGGAGTGCAGTTCTTC.

This clonotype was detected many times. V and J are TRBV3-1 and TRBJ1-1; D unresolved. The V gene lost 3 bases and the J gene lost 0 bases, with 5 bases spanning the gap. Germline-derived CDR1 and CDR2 are LGHDT and YNNKEL (reference sequence). There are 13 residues in the CDR3. CDR3 sequence (DNA): TGTGCCAGCAGCCAGAACATGAACACTGAAGCTTTCTTT. Its translation: CASSQNMNTEAFF.

This clonotype was counted at least ten times. The chain has TRBV12-3 or TRBV12-4 and TRBJ2-7; D gene uncertain. The V gene lost 5 bases and the J gene lost 5 bases, with 19 bases spanning the gap. This CDR3 has 15 residues. The CDR3 DNA reads TGTGCCAGCAGTCGCTCGGGCTCCAGCTTTGACGAGCAGTACTTC. Amino acid sequence: CASSRSGSSFDEQYF.

Many counts were recorded for this clonotype. CDR3 bases: TGTGCCACCAGTGCTCATAGCAATCAGCCCCAGCATTTT. This translates into CATSAHSNQPQHF. This sequence joins TRBV24-1 and TRBJ1-5; D gene uncertain. Germline V gives CDR1 KGHDR, CDR2 SFDVKD. CDR3 length: 13 amino acids. The germline V and J ends were trimmed by 5 bases and 0 bases, with 4 bases remaining between them.

This clonotype was observed many times. The gene calls are TRBV5-1 and TRBJ1-2, with 8 positions matching TRBD1. The CDR3 consists of 15 residues. V lost 0 bases and J lost 0; bases outside the gene matches: 1. In germline, CDR1 is SGHRS, CDR2 YFSETQ. In nucleotides, the CDR3 is TGCGCCAGCAGCTTGGGGGACAGGTCTAACTATGGCTACACCTTC. This sequence encodes CASSLGDRSNYGYTF.

This clonotype came up many times. The gene calls are TRBV6-5 and TRBJ2-4; D might be TRBD1 (7 bases). The CDR3 totals 19 residues. V was clipped by 2 bases and J by 1 base, with 21 bases between them. Germline V gives CDR1 MNHEY, CDR2 SVGAGI. The chain's CDR3 is CASSYQASGGLSAKNIQYF. As DNA, the CDR3 is TGTGCCAGCAGTTACCAGGCCTCAGGGGGGCTCTCGGCCAAAAACATTCAGTACTTC.